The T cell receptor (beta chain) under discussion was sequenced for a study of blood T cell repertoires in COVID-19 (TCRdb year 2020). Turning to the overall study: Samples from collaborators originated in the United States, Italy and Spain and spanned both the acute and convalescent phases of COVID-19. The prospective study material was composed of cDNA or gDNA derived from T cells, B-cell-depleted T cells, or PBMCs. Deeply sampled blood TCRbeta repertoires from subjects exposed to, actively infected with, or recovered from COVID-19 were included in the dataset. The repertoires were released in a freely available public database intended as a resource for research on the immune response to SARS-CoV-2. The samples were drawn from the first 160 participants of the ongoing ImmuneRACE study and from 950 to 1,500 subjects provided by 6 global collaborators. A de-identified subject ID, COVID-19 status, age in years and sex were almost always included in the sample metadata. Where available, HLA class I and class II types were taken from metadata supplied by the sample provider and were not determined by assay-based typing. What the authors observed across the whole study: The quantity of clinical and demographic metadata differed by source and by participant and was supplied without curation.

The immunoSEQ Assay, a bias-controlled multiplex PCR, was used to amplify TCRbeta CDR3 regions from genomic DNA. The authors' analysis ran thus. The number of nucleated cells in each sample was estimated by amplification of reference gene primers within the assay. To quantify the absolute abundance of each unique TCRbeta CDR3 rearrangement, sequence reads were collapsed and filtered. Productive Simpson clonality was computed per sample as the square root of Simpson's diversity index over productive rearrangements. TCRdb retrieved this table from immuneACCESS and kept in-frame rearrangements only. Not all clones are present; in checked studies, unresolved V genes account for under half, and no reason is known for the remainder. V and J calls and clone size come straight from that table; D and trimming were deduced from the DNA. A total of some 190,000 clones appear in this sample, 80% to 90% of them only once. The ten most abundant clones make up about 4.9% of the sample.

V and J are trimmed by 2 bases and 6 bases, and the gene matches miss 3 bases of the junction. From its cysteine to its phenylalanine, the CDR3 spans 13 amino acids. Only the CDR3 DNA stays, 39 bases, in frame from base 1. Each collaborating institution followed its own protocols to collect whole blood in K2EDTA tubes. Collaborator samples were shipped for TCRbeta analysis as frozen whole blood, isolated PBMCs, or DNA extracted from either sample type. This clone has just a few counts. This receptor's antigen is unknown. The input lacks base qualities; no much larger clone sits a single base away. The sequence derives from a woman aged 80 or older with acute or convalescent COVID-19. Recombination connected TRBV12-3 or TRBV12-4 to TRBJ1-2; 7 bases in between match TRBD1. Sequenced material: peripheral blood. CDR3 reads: CASSLIGGDGYTF. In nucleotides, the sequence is TGTGCCAGCAGTTTAATAGGGGGCGATGGCTACACCTTC.